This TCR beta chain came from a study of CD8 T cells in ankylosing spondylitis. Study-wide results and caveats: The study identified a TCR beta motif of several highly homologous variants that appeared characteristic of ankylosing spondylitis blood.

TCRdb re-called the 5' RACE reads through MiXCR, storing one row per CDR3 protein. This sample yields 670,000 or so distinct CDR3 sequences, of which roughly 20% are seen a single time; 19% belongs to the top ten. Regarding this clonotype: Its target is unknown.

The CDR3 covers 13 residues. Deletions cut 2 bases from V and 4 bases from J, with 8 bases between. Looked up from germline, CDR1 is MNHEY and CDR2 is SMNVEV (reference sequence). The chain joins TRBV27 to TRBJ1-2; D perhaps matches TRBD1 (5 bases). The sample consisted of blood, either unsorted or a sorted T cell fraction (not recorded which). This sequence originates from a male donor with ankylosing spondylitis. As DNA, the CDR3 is TGTGCCAGCAGTTTAAGACAGAGCTATGGCTACACCTTC. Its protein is CASSLRQSYGYTF.